Presented here are 9 T cell receptor beta chains from one specimen sequenced in a study of PD-1 blockade in classical Hodgkin lymphoma. The method was immunoSEQ multiplex PCR; TCRdb's version includes in-frame clones alone and lacks a portion of them. The table has about 7,900 clones, about 82% seen once. Every patient relapsed after autologous stem cell transplantation, and brentuximab vedotin exposure varied. From thawed PBMCs, CD8+ T cells were isolated by magnetic negative selection. The sample in question was CD8+ T cells from blood, obtained at baseline. These TCRs come from a human donor with classical Hodgkin lymphoma.

The V call is TRBV5-1, the J call TRBJ2-7, with 8 bases lining up with TRBD1. The CDR3 is made up of 14 amino acids. The germline V gene encodes CDR1 SGHRS and CDR2 YFSETQ. Losses at the gene ends were 4 bases for V and 4 bases for J; bases not matched to a gene: 7. The CDR3 region is CASSTGTGGYEQYF. CDR3 in DNA: TGCGCCAGCAGCACCGGGACAGGTGGGTACGAGCAGTACTTC.

The rearrangement joins TRBV28 to TRBJ2-7, with TRBD1 matching over 7 bases. There are 15 residues in the CDR3. V lost 3 bases and J lost 2; bases outside the gene matches: 7. The V gene's germline CDR1 is MDHEN and CDR2 SYDVKM. The CDR3 coding sequence is TGTGCCAGCAGTTTTCGGCAGGGGGTCCCCTACGAGCAGTACTTC. Protein product: CASSFRQGVPYEQYF.

This rearrangement joins TRBV27 to TRBJ1-4; D possibly corresponds to TRBD1 (5 bases). CDR3 length: 13 amino acids. CDR1 MNHEY and CDR2 SMNVEV come from the germline V gene (reference sequence). V lost 3 bases and J 8 bases, leaving 10 bases between the germline ends. The CDR3 spells CASSFGRGEKLFF. The CDR3 DNA is TGTGCCAGCAGTTTCGGACGGGGGGAAAAACTGTTTTTT.

The chain carries TRBV27 and TRBJ2-5; D not certain. The V gene lost 4 bases and the J gene lost 7 bases, with 16 bases spanning the gap. CDR3 length equals 14 residues. Germline V gives CDR1 MNHEY, CDR2 SMNVEV (reference sequence). CDR3 sequence reads: CASSSPSPSGTQYF. The CDR3 nucleotides are TGTGCCAGCAGTTCTCCCAGCCCCAGTGGGACCCAGTACTTC.

V is TRBV19 and J is TRBJ1-1, with 9 bases fitting TRBD1. Losses at the gene ends were 5 bases for V and 2 bases for J; bases not matched to a gene: 6. This CDR3 is 15 amino acids long. The germline CDR1 and CDR2 sequences are LNHDA and SQIVND (reference sequence). The DNA for the CDR3 is TGTGCCAGTAGTGCCGCGACAGGGGGAAACACTGAAGCTTTCTTT. Translating gives CASSAATGGNTEAFF.

The chain employs TRBV9 and TRBJ2-1; TRBD2 aligns across 7 bases. This CDR3 is built from 17 residues. CDR1 and CDR2 from the germline V gene are SGDLS and YYNGEE. The V segment lost 3 bases and the J segment 2 bases; nucleotides outside the gene matches: 11. The CDR3 loop is CASSGRWGGEPYNEQFF. The CDR3 nucleotides read TGTGCCAGCAGCGGAAGGTGGGGGGGGGAACCCTACAATGAGCAGTTCTTC.

Judged by abundance, this clone is large. V usage is TRBV2 and J usage is TRBJ1-4; D possibly corresponds to TRBD1 (5 bases). CDR3 length: 14 residues. V was cut by 6 bases and J by 7 bases, with 15 bases left in between. Germline V gene sequence: CDR1 SNHLY, CDR2 FYNNEI. CDR3 DNA: TGTGCCAGCAGGTTGGAGGGGTCCGGTGAAAAACTGTTTTTT. As protein: CASRLEGSGEKLFF.

The J gene is TRBJ2-7, the V gene TRBV5-1, with D unclear. The CDR3 extends over 14 amino acids. Germline V gene data show CDR1 as SGHRS and CDR2 as YFSETQ. Deletions cut 0 bases from V and 7 bases from J, with 14 bases between. This CDR3 is CASSLAPELGEQYF. The CDR3 DNA sequence: TGCGCCAGCAGCTTGGCCCCGGAGTTGGGGGAGCAGTACTTC.

The chain joins TRBV7-9 to TRBJ2-1; the D gene is possibly TRBD1 (5 bases). The V gene's germline CDR1 is SEHNR and CDR2 FQNEAQ (reference sequence). CDR3 length equals 11 residues. V was pared by 6 bases and J by 5 bases, with 5 bases between. The CDR3 reads CASRGDNEQFF. In DNA, the CDR3 is TGTGCCAGCAGAGGGGACAATGAGCAGTTCTTC.